This TCR beta chain appears in the sequencing data of a study of neurological immune-mediated disorders. Study context: Relapsing-remitting forms accounted for most of the roughly 35 multiple sclerosis patients and secondary progressive forms for 3. Study results and caveats: One cluster of related CDR3 sequences contained, by phylogenetic grouping, the repertoires of 18 of 34 multiple sclerosis patients and formed a possible signature. Among expanded clones, no CDR3 amino acid sequences were shared across subjects, a pattern suggesting private repertoires in all groups.

The time point: longitudinal time-point 3. The yield of each sequencing run was over 160 million TCR-beta sequences from 15-18 subjects. MiXCR, applied by TCRdb to the 5' RACE reads, yields one record per CDR3 protein. The data hold about 81,000 distinct CDR3 sequences, with 3.5% to 5.5% observed a single time. A few counts support this clonotype. Antigen specificity is unknown. The receptor was isolated from a woman aged 55-70 years with multiple sclerosis. The sample comprised PBMCs.

CDR3 region: CSARVNGGADTQYF. CDR3 bases: TGCAGTGCTAGAGTTAACGGTGGGGCAGATACGCAGTATTTT. The genes are TRBV20-1 and TRBJ2-3; the D is unclear. Trimming left V 1 base short and J 4 bases short, with 12 bases between. CDR3 length equals 14 residues. Germline-derived CDR1 and CDR2 are DFQATT and SNEGSKA (reference sequence).